Listed below are T cell receptor beta chains from one sample, sequenced in a study of response to subunit inactivated influenza vaccine. Each CDR3 protein gets one entry after TCRdb re-called the RT-PCR reads with MiXCR. The repertoire consists of 150,000 or so distinct CDR3 sequences, with approximately 11% occurring once and the leading ten covering around 12%. Sample: non-naive T cells sorted from PBMCs, taken roughly 48 days after vaccination. These receptors came from a man in his forties or fifties who received an inactivated influenza vaccine. CDR3s leave out the opening cysteine and the closing phenylalanine or tryptophan.

TRBV7-9,ASSSGQKAEF
TRBV20-1,SANSGQTPEKLF
TRBV20-1,SATTGGAGYEQY
TRBV20-1,SATDELSEQF
TRBV6-2/TRBV6-3,ASSYGRRGTEAF
TRBV12-3/TRBV12-4,ASSPGRVEQF
TRBV5-6,ASSSWTSGMQF
TRBV6-2/TRBV6-3,ASSYYKGTGKAF
TRBV9,ASSVDRGEDNEQF
TRBV2,ASRAEGLAVYEQY
TRBV6-5,ASSYGPTWGEQF
TRBV6-1,ASSLRAATDTQY
TRBV28,ASSPAQGVTEAF
TRBV5-1,ASSLEGPNSGNTIY
TRBV6-2/TRBV6-3,ASSYLGTWSTEAF
TRBV4-1,ASSQKPGANEKLF
TRBV6-5,ASSYRRIHNEQF
TRBV7-2,ASSSLGRSGTQY
TRBV7-2,ASSLGTGNSYNEQF
TRBV28,ASSFGTETQY
TRBV16,ASSQMGTSGNTIY
TRBV6-5,ASSSPSGLGEQY
TRBV12-3/TRBV12-4,ASSVSGDNEQF
TRBV2,ASNAAFLYEQY
TRBV2,ATVPLWDRGYEQY
TRBV6-5,ASSYDSGKETQY
TRBV7-2,ASSLAFSGTDPQY
TRBV28,ASSLAAGSYEQY
TRBV7-2,ASSSSGNTQY
TRBV28,ASFQGADTQY
TRBV2,ASRRAINSYEQY
TRBV20-1,SEFSGGRETQY
TRBV27,ASSLSSRYEQY
TRBV27,ASSLYRATEAF
TRBV20-1,SAPGQLTDTQY
TRBV4-3,ASSQVWGAGEKLF
TRBV5-5,ASSLDRGLNQPQH
TRBV2,ASNYLGQRNEQF
TRBV18,ASSLKSNQPQH
TRBV20-1,GAETYEQY
TRBV7-9,ASSLPATGELF
TRBV20-1,SARGGGHQETQY
TRBV28,ASQEGGQLNTEAF
TRBV7-2,ASSLGVGSLGEQY
TRBV5-1,ASSLAPSQGNSPLH
TRBV7-6,ASSKNPPTEGQETQY